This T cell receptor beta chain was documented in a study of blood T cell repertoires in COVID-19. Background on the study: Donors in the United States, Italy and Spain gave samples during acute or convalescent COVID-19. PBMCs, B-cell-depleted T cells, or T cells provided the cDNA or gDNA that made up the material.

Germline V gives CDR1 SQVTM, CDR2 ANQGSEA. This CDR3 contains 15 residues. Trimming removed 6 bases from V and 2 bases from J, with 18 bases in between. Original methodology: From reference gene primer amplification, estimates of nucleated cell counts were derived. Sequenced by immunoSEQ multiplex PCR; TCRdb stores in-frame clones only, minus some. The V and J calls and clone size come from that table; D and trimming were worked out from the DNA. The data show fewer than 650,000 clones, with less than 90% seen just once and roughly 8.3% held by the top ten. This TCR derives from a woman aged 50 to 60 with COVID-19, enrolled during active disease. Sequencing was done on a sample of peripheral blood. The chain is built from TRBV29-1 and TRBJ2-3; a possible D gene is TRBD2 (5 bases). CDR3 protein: CSVRGSPLNTDTQYF. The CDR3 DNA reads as TGCAGCGTCCGGGGTTCCCCTCTCAACACAGATACGCAGTATTTT.